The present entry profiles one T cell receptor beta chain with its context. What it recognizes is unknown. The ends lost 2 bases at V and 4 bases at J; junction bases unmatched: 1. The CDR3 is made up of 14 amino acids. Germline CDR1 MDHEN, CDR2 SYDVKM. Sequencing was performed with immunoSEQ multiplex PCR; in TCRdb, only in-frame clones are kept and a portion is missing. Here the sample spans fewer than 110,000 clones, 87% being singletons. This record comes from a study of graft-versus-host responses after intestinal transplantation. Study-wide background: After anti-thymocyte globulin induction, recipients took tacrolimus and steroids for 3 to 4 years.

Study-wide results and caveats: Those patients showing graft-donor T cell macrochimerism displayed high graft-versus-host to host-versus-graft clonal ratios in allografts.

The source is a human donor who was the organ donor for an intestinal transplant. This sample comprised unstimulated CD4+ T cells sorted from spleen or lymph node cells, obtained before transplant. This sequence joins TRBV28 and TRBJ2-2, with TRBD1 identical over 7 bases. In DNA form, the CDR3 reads TGTGCCAGCAGTTTAGACAGGGTCACCGGGGAGCTGTTTTTT. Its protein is CASSLDRVTGELFF.